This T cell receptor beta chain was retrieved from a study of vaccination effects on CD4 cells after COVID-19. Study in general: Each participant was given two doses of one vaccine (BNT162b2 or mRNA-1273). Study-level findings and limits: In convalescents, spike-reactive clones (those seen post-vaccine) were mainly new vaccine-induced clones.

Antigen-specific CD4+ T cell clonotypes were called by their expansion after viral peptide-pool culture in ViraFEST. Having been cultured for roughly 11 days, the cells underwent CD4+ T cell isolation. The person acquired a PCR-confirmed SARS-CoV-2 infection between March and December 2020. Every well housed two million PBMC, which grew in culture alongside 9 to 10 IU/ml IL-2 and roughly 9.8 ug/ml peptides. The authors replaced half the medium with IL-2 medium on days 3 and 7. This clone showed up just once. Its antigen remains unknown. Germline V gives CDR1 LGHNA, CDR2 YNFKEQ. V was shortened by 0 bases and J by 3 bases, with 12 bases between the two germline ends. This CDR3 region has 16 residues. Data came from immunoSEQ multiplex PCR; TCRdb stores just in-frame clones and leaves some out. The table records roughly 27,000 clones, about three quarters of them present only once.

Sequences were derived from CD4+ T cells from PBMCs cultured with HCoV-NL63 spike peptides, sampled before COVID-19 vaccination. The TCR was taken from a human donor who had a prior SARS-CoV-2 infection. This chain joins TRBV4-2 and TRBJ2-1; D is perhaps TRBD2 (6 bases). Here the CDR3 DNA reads TGTGCCAGCAGCCAAGAGCCTAGCGCGAACTACAATGAGCAGTTCTTC. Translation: CASSQEPSANYNEQFF.